This is a list of T cell receptor beta chains from one sample in a study of shared clonotypes between healthy human individuals. Here immunoSEQ multiplex PCR was the method, and the copy in TCRdb shows in-frame clones only, minus some. The data show about 530,000 clones, with 90% to 96% seen just once and under 0.06% held by the top ten. Sequencing used naive CD4+ T cells sorted from blood. These receptors were taken from a woman in her twenties or thirties in good health. CDR3s include the opening cysteine and the closing phenylalanine or tryptophan. D genes are given only for firm matches. Clone size, where shown, is once, few, many, or a class for clones that have expanded.

CDR3 DNA: TGTGCCAGCAGCCGCGGGGGGGAGAGGATTGCTGAAAAACTGTTTTTT
CDR3 protein: CASSRGGERIAEKLFF
clone size: NA
J gene: TRBJ1-4
V gene: TRBV7-2
D gene: NA

CDR3 DNA: TGTGCCAGCAGTTACTCGGGGGGGACTGGCGACACCATATATTTT
CDR3 protein: CASSYSGGTGDTIYF
clone size: NA
J gene: TRBJ1-3
V gene: TRBV6-5
D gene: NA

CDR3 DNA: TGCGCCAGCAGCCAAGTGGGGTACCAGGGGGAGCTGTTTTTT
CDR3 protein: CASSQVGYQGELFF
clone size: NA
J gene: TRBJ2-2
V gene: TRBV4-1
D gene: NA

CDR3 DNA: TGTGCCAGCAGCCCAGAGGTTAGACGGGCTGAAGCTTTCTTT
CDR3 protein: CASSPEVRRAEAFF
clone size: NA
J gene: TRBJ1-1
V gene: TRBV11-1
D gene: NA

CDR3 DNA: TGTGCCAGCAGCCTAGGGGCCCTCTCCTACGAGCAGTACTTC
CDR3 protein: CASSLGALSYEQYF
clone size: NA
J gene: TRBJ2-7
V gene: TRBV7-9
D gene: NA

CDR3 DNA: TGTGCCAGCAGTGAAGCGTTGTGGGGGGCTAGCGTTATCGGGGAGCTGTTTTTT
CDR3 protein: CASSEALWGASVIGELFF
clone size: NA
J gene: TRBJ2-2
V gene: TRBV6-1
D gene: NA

CDR3 DNA: TGTGCCAGCAGCTCCTGGCTAGCGGGAGGCTACGAGCAGTACTTC
CDR3 protein: CASSSWLAGGYEQYF
clone size: NA
J gene: TRBJ2-7
V gene: TRBV6-1
D gene: TRBD2

CDR3 DNA: TGTGCCAGCAGTTACACCGGGACAGGAACCTCCTACGAGCAGTACTTC
CDR3 protein: CASSYTGTGTSYEQYF
clone size: NA
J gene: TRBJ2-7
V gene: TRBV6-5
D gene: TRBD1

CDR3 DNA: TGTGCCAGCAGTCAACAGAGCTACACTGAAGCTTTCTTT
CDR3 protein: CASSQQSYTEAFF
clone size: NA
J gene: TRBJ1-1
V gene: TRBV6-1
D gene: NA

CDR3 DNA: TGTGCCAGCTCACCAAGAACAGACACAGATACGCAGTATTTT
CDR3 protein: CASSPRTDTDTQYF
clone size: NA
J gene: TRBJ2-3
V gene: TRBV18
D gene: NA

CDR3 DNA: TGTGCCAGCAGCCAAGATCCAGATCAGCCCCAGCATTTT
CDR3 protein: CASSQDPDQPQHF
clone size: NA
J gene: TRBJ1-5
V gene: TRBV4-2
D gene: NA

CDR3 DNA: TGTGCCAGCACCTCTTATGGGGGCGTTGAAGCTTTCTTT
CDR3 protein: CASTSYGGVEAFF
clone size: NA
J gene: TRBJ1-1
V gene: TRBV7-9
D gene: NA

CDR3 DNA: TGTGCCAGCAGCCGCGGACGGGACACTGAAGCTTTCTTT
CDR3 protein: CASSRGRDTEAFF
clone size: NA
J gene: TRBJ1-1
V gene: TRBV28
D gene: NA

CDR3 DNA: TGTGCCAGTAGTACCCTAGCGGGAGCTACCGGGGAGCTGTTTTTT
CDR3 protein: CASSTLAGATGELFF
clone size: once
J gene: TRBJ2-2
V gene: TRBV19
D gene: TRBD2

CDR3 DNA: TGTGCCAGCAGTGACGAATTGAACACTGAAGCTTTCTTT
CDR3 protein: CASSDELNTEAFF
clone size: NA
J gene: TRBJ1-1
V gene: TRBV2
D gene: NA

CDR3 DNA: TGTGCCAGCAGCGAGGGACTTCTGAGCTCCTACGAGCAGTACTTC
CDR3 protein: CASSEGLLSSYEQYF
clone size: once
J gene: TRBJ2-7
V gene: TRBV5-5
D gene: NA

CDR3 DNA: TGCGCCAGCAGGATAGGGGCAGATACGCAGTATTTT
CDR3 protein: CASRIGADTQYF
clone size: NA
J gene: TRBJ2-3
V gene: TRBV5-1
D gene: NA

CDR3 DNA: TGTGCCAGCAGTGGACTACCGACCTCCTACGAGCAGTACTTC
CDR3 protein: CASSGLPTSYEQYF
clone size: NA
J gene: TRBJ2-7
V gene: TRBV25-1
D gene: NA

CDR3 DNA: TGTGCCAGCAGTCCCCCTTGGAGCACTGAAGCTTTCTTT
CDR3 protein: CASSPPWSTEAFF
clone size: NA
J gene: TRBJ1-1
V gene: TRBV28
D gene: NA

CDR3 DNA: TGTGCCAGCAGCTCACCGCGCCAAGACCAAACCTACAATGAGCAGTTCTTC
CDR3 protein: CASSSPRQDQTYNEQFF
clone size: NA
J gene: TRBJ2-1
V gene: TRBV7-2
D gene: NA

CDR3 DNA: TGTGCCAGCAGCTCGGACAGGGACCGGTACGAGCAGTACTTC
CDR3 protein: CASSSDRDRYEQYF
clone size: NA
J gene: TRBJ2-7
V gene: TRBV5-4
D gene: TRBD1

CDR3 DNA: TGTGCCAGCAGCTGGTCCCCTCTTCGGGTCGCTCCCTTCTCCTACGAGCAGTACTTC
CDR3 protein: CASSWSPLRVAPFSYEQYF
clone size: once
J gene: TRBJ2-7
V gene: TRBV5-6
D gene: NA

CDR3 DNA: TGTGCCCACGGACCGGGCGGTGGCTACACCTTC
CDR3 protein: CAHGPGGGYTF
clone size: NA
J gene: TRBJ1-2
V gene: TRBV30
D gene: NA

CDR3 DNA: TGTGCCAGCAGCTTATACAGGGGGCTCTCCAATGAGCAGTTCTTC
CDR3 protein: CASSLYRGLSNEQFF
clone size: NA
J gene: TRBJ2-1
V gene: TRBV11-3
D gene: TRBD1

CDR3 DNA: TGTGCCAGCAGTTTAACACAAATGAACACTGAAGCTTTCTTT
CDR3 protein: CASSLTQMNTEAFF
clone size: NA
J gene: TRBJ1-1
V gene: TRBV27
D gene: NA

CDR3 DNA: TGCGCCAGCAGCCCCCCCGGGATGGGCACAGATACGCAGTATTTT
CDR3 protein: CASSPPGMGTDTQYF
clone size: NA
J gene: TRBJ2-3
V gene: TRBV5-1
D gene: NA

CDR3 DNA: TGTGCCAGCAGATGGACTAGCGGTTCCTACAATGAGCAGTTCTTC
CDR3 protein: CASRWTSGSYNEQFF
clone size: NA
J gene: TRBJ2-1
V gene: TRBV13
D gene: TRBD2

CDR3 DNA: TGCAGCGTAGGGGAGACGAGTGGGACTGAAGCTTTCTTT
CDR3 protein: CSVGETSGTEAFF
clone size: NA
J gene: TRBJ1-1
V gene: TRBV29-1
D gene: NA

CDR3 DNA: TGCGCCAGCAGCCTGGGCGGGAGGGCCCTCGGGTCCTACGAGCAGTACTTC
CDR3 protein: CASSLGGRALGSYEQYF
clone size: NA
J gene: TRBJ2-7
V gene: TRBV4-1
D gene: TRBD2

CDR3 DNA: TGTGCCAGCAGCTCGACAGGGTTTATCACTGAAGCTTTCTTT
CDR3 protein: CASSSTGFITEAFF
clone size: NA
J gene: TRBJ1-1
V gene: TRBV7-6
D gene: TRBD1

CDR3 DNA: TGTGCCAGCAGTTTATTTGGGGATCAGCCCCAGCATTTT
CDR3 protein: CASSLFGDQPQHF
clone size: NA
J gene: TRBJ1-5
V gene: TRBV27
D gene: NA

CDR3 DNA: TGCGCCAGCAGCTTGACAGGGGAGACTGAAGCTTTCTTT
CDR3 protein: CASSLTGETEAFF
clone size: NA
J gene: TRBJ1-1
V gene: TRBV5-1
D gene: TRBD1

CDR3 DNA: TGTGCCAGCAGTGTCCGACCCCTAGCGAGCCGTACGCGGGAGCAGTACTTC
CDR3 protein: CASSVRPLASRTREQYF
clone size: NA
J gene: TRBJ2-7
V gene: TRBV28
D gene: NA

CDR3 DNA: TGTGCCAGTAGTACGCGGACAGGATCGACCGAAGCTTTCTTT
CDR3 protein: CASSTRTGSTEAFF
clone size: NA
J gene: TRBJ1-1
V gene: TRBV19
D gene: TRBD1

CDR3 DNA: TGTGCCAGCAGTGGCGCGGACAGTATGAGGCTTAGCTCTGGAAACACCATATATTTT
CDR3 protein: CASSGADSMRLSSGNTIYF
clone size: NA
J gene: TRBJ1-3
V gene: TRBV28
D gene: NA

CDR3 DNA: TGTGCCAGCAGCCCCCAGGGATCCAATGAAGCTTTCTTT
CDR3 protein: CASSPQGSNEAFF
clone size: NA
J gene: TRBJ1-1
V gene: TRBV7-9
D gene: NA

CDR3 DNA: TGTGCCAGCAGAGGGAGGGTAGACTCCGCGAACACCGGGGAGCTGTTTTTT
CDR3 protein: CASRGRVDSANTGELFF
clone size: once
J gene: TRBJ2-2
V gene: TRBV9
D gene: TRBD2

CDR3 DNA: TGTGCCAGCAGTTACTCGGGCTTTTCGAACACCGGGGAGCTGTTTTTT
CDR3 protein: CASSYSGFSNTGELFF
clone size: NA
J gene: TRBJ2-2
V gene: TRBV6-5
D gene: NA

CDR3 DNA: TGTGCCAGTAGTATTGGGGGCTCCTACAATGAGCAGTTCTTC
CDR3 protein: CASSIGGSYNEQFF
clone size: NA
J gene: TRBJ2-1
V gene: TRBV19
D gene: NA

CDR3 DNA: TGTGCCAGCAGTTCGGTCAGGTACAATGAGCAGTTCTTC
CDR3 protein: CASSSVRYNEQFF
clone size: once
J gene: TRBJ2-1
V gene: TRBV27
D gene: NA

CDR3 DNA: TGTGCCAGCAGCTCCTTCGGACAGGTTAGCTATGGCTACACCTTC
CDR3 protein: CASSSFGQVSYGYTF
clone size: NA
J gene: TRBJ1-2
V gene: TRBV7-9
D gene: TRBD1